The clone carrying this T cell receptor beta chain has only a few counts. No antigen is known for it. Germline CDR1 is MNHNY and CDR2 is SVGAGI (reference sequence). The ends were cut back, 0 bases at V and 4 bases at J, with 10 bases in the middle. This CDR3 region has 15 residues. This sample stems from a study of identical twins. General study results and limits: High-abundance cord blood beta clonotypes had fewer insertions; memory repertoires showed none. Cross-sectional statistical analysis, not tracking of the same donors, underpinned the conclusions. Part of the zero-insertion signal could reflect confounding by invariant MAIT and iNKT cells. Out-of-frame TCR alpha sharing in monozygotic twins exceeded recombination model predictions.

TCRdb reprocessed the 5' RACE reads with MiXCR, giving one entry per CDR3 protein. The table lists 1,800,000 or so distinct CDR3 sequences, around 29% of them singletons. This receptor was obtained from a newborn girl in good health. Source material: cord blood. The chain links TRBV6-6 to TRBJ2-1; D not resolved. Here the CDR3 DNA reads TGTGCCAGCAGTTACTCGCTAGAGTCTTACAATGAGCAGTTCTTC. Amino acid sequence: CASSYSLESYNEQFF.